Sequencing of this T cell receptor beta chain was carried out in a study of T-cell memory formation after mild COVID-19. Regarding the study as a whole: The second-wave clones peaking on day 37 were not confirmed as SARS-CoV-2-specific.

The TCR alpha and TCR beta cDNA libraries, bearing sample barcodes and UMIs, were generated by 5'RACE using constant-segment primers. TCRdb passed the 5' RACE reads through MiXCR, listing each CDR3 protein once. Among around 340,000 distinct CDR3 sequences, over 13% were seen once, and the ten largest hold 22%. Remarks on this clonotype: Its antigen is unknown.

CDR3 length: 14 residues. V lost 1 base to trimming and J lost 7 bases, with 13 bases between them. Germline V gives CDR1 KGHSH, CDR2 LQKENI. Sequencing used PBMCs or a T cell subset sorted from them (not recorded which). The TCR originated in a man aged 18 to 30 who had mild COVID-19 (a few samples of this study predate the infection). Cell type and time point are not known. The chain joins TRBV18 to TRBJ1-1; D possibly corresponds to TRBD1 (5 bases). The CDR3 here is CASSPQSPGREAFF. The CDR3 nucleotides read TGTGCCAGCTCACCACAGTCCCCGGGGCGTGAAGCTTTCTTT.